A single T cell receptor beta chain is shown here with its context. J was trimmed by 5 bases and V by 3 bases; bases with no gene match: 3. Germline CDR1 reads SGHRS; CDR2 reads YFSETQ. CDR3 length: 13 amino acids. The sample is drawn from a study of cytomegalovirus exposure and HLA in healthy donors. Vbeta (60) and Jbeta (13) primers were used in the PCR. Original processing methods: Approximately 83 million unique TCR beta chains, roughly 12 million shared, were counted in a later analysis. The table came from immunoSEQ multiplex PCR; TCRdb's copy has only in-frame clones and leaves some out. V, J and clone size are those of that table, while D and trimming were read from the DNA. The sample has about 210,000 clones, 82% seen once.

Sequenced material: PBMCs. This rearrangement joins TRBV5-1 to TRBJ1-1; 8 nucleotides match TRBD1. The receptor comes from a middle-aged man in good health and CMV-seropositive. CDR3 bases: TGCGCCAGCAGCTCGACAGGGGTAACTGAAGCTTTCTTT. It encodes CASSSTGVTEAFF.